Given below is one TCR beta chain in context. This sample was taken from a study of monozygotic twins with inflammatory bowel disease. Each donor supplied about 2.5 ml of blood. Germline V gene sequence: CDR1 LGHNA, CDR2 YNFKEQ. This CDR3 is built from 14 residues. Eight separate reactions for every sample produced the cDNA. UMIs that included a 6-nucleotide sample barcode were added by template switching, which took place during cDNA synthesis. TCRdb reprocessed the 5' RACE reads, keeping one entry per CDR3 protein, no DNA. The sample's table shows about 450,000 distinct CDR3 sequences. The gene calls are TRBV4-2 and TRBJ1-6. What was sequenced was blood. This TCR derives from a human donor with ulcerative colitis or Crohn's disease, or a healthy co-twin of an affected twin (not recorded which). CDR3 residues: CASSQGPRDSPLHF.